This T cell receptor beta chain stems from a study of human CD8 memory T cell subsets. Study-level results: Effector memory subsets were less diverse than the similarly diverse stem-like memory and precursor exhausted subsets.

On this clonotype: Its target is unknown.

This CDR3 has 12 residues. Germline V gives CDR1 SEHNR, CDR2 FQNEAQ (reference sequence). It was UMI-labeled 5' RACE by which the TCR beta libraries were made. Using the 5' RACE reads, TCRdb records one entry per CDR3 protein without DNA. The sample spans 6,000 to 8,500 distinct CDR3 sequences; the ten largest clones claim approximately 24%. This chain connects TRBV7-9 to TRBJ2-1; TCRdb returns TRBD2, unconfirmable since there is no DNA. What was sequenced was CD8+ T cells from PBMCs. The sequence derives from a human donor in good health. CDR3 in amino acids: CATAQPYNEQFF.